This T cell receptor (beta chain) derives from a study of OX40 agonist ivuxolimab in advanced cancers. With regard to the full study: Ivuxolimab, which targeted the costimulatory receptor OX40 (CD134), was an agonistic, fully human IgG2 monoclonal antibody. Partial responses were achieved by three dose-escalation patients, of whom one had hepatocellular carcinoma and two had cutaneous melanoma. Prior anti-PD-1, anti-PD-L1 or anti-CTLA-4 therapy was permitted, and approximately 42% of dose-escalation patients had received checkpoint inhibitors. The dose-escalation cohort was about 86% male with a mean age of approximately 60 years, ranging from roughly 20 to 80. The paper describes the monotherapy dose-escalation part (N = 52 patients) of the phase I trial of ivuxolimab. Intravenous ivuxolimab was administered to patients every 2 weeks at six dose levels: 0.01, 0.1, 0.3, 1.5, 3 and 10 mg/kg. Of the approximately 54 dose-escalation patients, hepatocellular carcinoma was present in 19, melanoma in around 15, renal cell carcinoma in 9 and head and neck cancer in 9. Peripheral TCRbeta sequencing aimed to test whether ivuxolimab altered TCR sequence diversity and caused clonal T-cell expansion.

Genomic DNA was isolated from the sorted cells so that the TCRbeta CDR3 region could be sequenced. TCRbeta CDR3 regions were sequenced using the immunoSEQ Assay. This is the immuneACCESS table as TCRdb keeps it, with only in-frame sequences that have V and J called. A part of the clones is gone; compared with another copy, unresolved V genes explain less than half, and the rest is unexplained. This sample lists 65,000 to 70,000 clones; roughly 85% were detected once. 9.5% to 13% of the sample belongs to the ten largest clones. About this clone: The antigen it recognizes is unknown. No base-level quality is on record; no much larger clone is a single base apart.

The trial excluded patients who had a history of autoimmune disease or were on systemic immunosuppression. In every dose cohort, peripheral blood was drawn for TCR sequencing at baseline, cycle 4 day 1, and cycle 7 day 1. The samples were taken from a phase I, first-in-human, multicenter, open-label dose-escalation trial of ivuxolimab. Adults with locally advanced or metastatic head and neck squamous cell, hepatocellular, melanoma or renal cell carcinoma were enrolled in the trial. Before TCR sequencing, CD4+ T cells and CD8+ T cells were sorted from peripheral blood as separate populations. Sequences MNHEY (CDR1) and SVGAGI (CDR2) are obtained from the germline V gene. V is reduced by 6 bases and J by 4 bases, leaving a spacing of 15 bases between them. The CDR3 holds 14 amino acids from the cysteine to the phenylalanine. The read is trimmed to its CDR3 DNA, 42 bases read in frame from base 1. What the work shows at the level of the full study, not this receptor alone: At doses of 0.1 to 3.0 mg/kg, clonal expansion of both CD4+ and CD8+ T cells in blood was seen between baseline and week 6. On average, CD8+ T cells showed more expanded clones than CD4+ T cells after ivuxolimab. In partial responders in the 0.1-3.0 mg/kg groups, normalized peripheral clonal expansion was found to be among the lowest, especially among CD8+ T cells. Low levels of normalized T-cell clonal expansion were also seen in some nonresponding patients. Antigen specificity was not determined for the clonally expanded peripheral T cells.

The sequences come from CD4+ or CD8+ T cells sorted from blood, collected in a trial of the OX40 agonist ivuxolimab. The receptor was isolated from an adult with an advanced solid tumor such as melanoma, head and neck, liver or kidney cancer. The sequence joins TRBV6-5 to TRBJ1-1; 6 matching bases give a weak D call of TRBD1. The DNA sequence follows: TGTGCCAGCAGCCTAACAGGGATCGGCACTGAAGCTTTCTTT. The encoded protein is CASSLTGIGTEAFF.